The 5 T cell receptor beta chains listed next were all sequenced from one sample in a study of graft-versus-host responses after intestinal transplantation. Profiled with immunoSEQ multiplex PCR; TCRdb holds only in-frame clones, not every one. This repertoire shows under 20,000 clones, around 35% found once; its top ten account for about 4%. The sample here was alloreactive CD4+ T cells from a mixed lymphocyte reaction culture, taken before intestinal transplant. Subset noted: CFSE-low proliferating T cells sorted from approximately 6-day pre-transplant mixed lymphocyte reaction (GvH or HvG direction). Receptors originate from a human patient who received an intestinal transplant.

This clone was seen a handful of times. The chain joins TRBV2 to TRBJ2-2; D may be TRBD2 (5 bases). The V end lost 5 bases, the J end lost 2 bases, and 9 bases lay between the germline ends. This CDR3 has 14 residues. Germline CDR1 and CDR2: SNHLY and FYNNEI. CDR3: CASSLALNTGELFF. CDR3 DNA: TGTGCCAGCAGTCTAGCCCTAAACACCGGGGAGCTGTTTTTT.

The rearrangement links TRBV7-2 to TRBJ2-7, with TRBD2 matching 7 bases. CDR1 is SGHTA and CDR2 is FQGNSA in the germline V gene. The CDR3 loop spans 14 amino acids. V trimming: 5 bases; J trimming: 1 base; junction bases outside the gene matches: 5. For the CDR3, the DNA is TGTGCCAGCAGCCCACTAGCGTTTTCCTACGAGCAGTACTTC. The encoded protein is CASSPLAFSYEQYF.

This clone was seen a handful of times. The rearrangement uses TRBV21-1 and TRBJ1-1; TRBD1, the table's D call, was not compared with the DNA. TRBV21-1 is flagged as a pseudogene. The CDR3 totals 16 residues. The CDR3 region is CASSKGVAGAVTEAFF. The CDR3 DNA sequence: TGTGCCAGCAGCAAAGGAGTCGCAGGGGCGGTCACTGAAGCTTTCTTT.

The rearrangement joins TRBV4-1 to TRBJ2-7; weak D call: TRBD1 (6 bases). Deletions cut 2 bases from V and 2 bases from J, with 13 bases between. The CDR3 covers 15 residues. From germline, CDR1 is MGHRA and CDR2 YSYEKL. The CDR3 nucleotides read TGCGCCAGCAGCCAACCTGGCAGGGGAACCTACGAGCAGTACTTC. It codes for CASSQPGRGTYEQYF.

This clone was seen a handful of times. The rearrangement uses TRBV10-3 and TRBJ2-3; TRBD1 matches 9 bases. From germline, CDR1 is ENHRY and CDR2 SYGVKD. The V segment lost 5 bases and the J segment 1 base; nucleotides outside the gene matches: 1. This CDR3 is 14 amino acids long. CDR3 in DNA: TGTGCCATCAGTAGGGACAGGGGCACAGATACGCAGTATTTT. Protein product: CAISRDRGTDTQYF.